Listed below are T cell receptor beta chains from one sample, sequenced in a study of blood T cell repertoires in COVID-19. Some clones are missing from TCRdb's copy, which holds only in-frame ones; the method was immunoSEQ multiplex PCR. The data show under 200,000 clones, about 76% seen once. Sample: peripheral blood. Every receptor here comes from a woman between 40 and 50 years old with COVID-19, enrolled during active disease. CDR3s include the opening cysteine and the closing phenylalanine or tryptophan. The order of the fields is D gene, J gene, V gene, clone size, CDR3 DNA, CDR3 protein. The D gene is left open where the match is weak. Part of the rows lack a size; the others show once, few, many or a class for expanded clones.

.,TRBJ2-2,TRBV21-1,.,TGTGCCAGCACCGTTCAATCCGGGACTAGCGGGAGGGCGACCGGGGAGCTGTTTTTT,CASTVQSGTSGRATGELFF
.,TRBJ1-6,TRBV21-1,.,TGTGCCAGGCAGGGGGTTAATTCACCCCTCCACTTT,CARQGVNSPLHF
TRBD2,TRBJ2-2,TRBV5-1,few,TGCGCCAGCACTACAAAAGCGGGACGGAGCACCGGGGAGCTGTTTTTT,CASTTKAGRSTGELFF
TRBD2,TRBJ2-5,TRBV14,.,TGTGCCAGCAGCCAAGGTGTCATAGCGGGGGGTGGAGAGACCCAGTACTTC,CASSQGVIAGGGETQYF
.,TRBJ1-5,TRBV30,.,TGTGCCTGGAGTGTATTCAGGGGAGATCAGCCCCAGCATTTT,CAWSVFRGDQPQHF
.,TRBJ2-3,TRBV6-5,.,TGTGCCAGCGGGCCTTCCCGCCCAGATACGCAGTATTTT,CASGPSRPDTQYF
TRBD1,TRBJ1-4,TRBV9,.,TGTGCCAGCAGCACCGACTCGGGACAGGGGTATGAAAAACTGTTTTTT,CASSTDSGQGYEKLFF
TRBD1,TRBJ1-2,TRBV4-2,.,TGTGCCAGCAGCCAAGCGGTGCAGGGGGTACAATACGGCTACACCTTC,CASSQAVQGVQYGYTF
TRBD2,TRBJ2-3,TRBV4-3,.,TGCGCCAGCAGCCAAGAAGGGCTAGCGGGGGGGGTGGATACGCAGTATTTT,CASSQEGLAGGVDTQYF
.,TRBJ1-6,TRBV5-6,.,TGTGCCAGCAGCATGGGTGCGGGGAGCTCCTATAATTCACCCCTCCACTTT,CASSMGAGSSYNSPLHF
TRBD2,TRBJ2-1,TRBV4-1,many,TGCGCCAGCAGCCATACTAGCGGGGGACCTGGGTCACACAATGAGCAGTTCTTC,CASSHTSGGPGSHNEQFF
.,TRBJ1-2,TRBV7-3,.,TGTGCCAGCAGCTCGACAGTCAACTATGGCTACACCTTC,CASSSTVNYGYTF
.,TRBJ1-1,TRBV19,.,TGTGCCAGCCCGGCGGAAGGACCCGGGGGGAACACTGAAGCTTTCTTT,CASPAEGPGGNTEAFF
.,TRBJ1-1,TRBV20-1,.,TGCAGTACCGCAGGGAGGACTGAAGCTTTCTTT,CSTAGRTEAFF
TRBD2,TRBJ2-7,TRBV15,few,TGTGCCACCAGCAGAGATGGGACTAGCGGGAGGGTAAACGAGCAGTACTTC,CATSRDGTSGRVNEQYF
.,TRBJ1-2,TRBV7-9,.,TGTGCCAGCAGCCTCTCGGGGGGGCGGTATGGCTACACCTTC,CASSLSGGRYGYTF
.,TRBJ2-2,TRBV9,.,TGTGCCAGCAGCCACTCCTCTCCGGGGGCCGGGGAGCTGTTTTTT,CASSHSSPGAGELFF
.,TRBJ2-3,TRBV2,.,TGTGCCAGCAGGTGGGACTCCCGCGGGGATACGCAGTATTTT,CASRWDSRGDTQYF
TRBD1,TRBJ1-1,TRBV10-2,.,TGCGCCAGCAGAGACGGGACAGTGAACACTGAAGCTTTCTTT,CASRDGTVNTEAFF
TRBD2,TRBJ2-7,TRBV5-1,.,TGCGCCAGCAGCTTGAGTCCTAGCGGGAGCTCCTACGAGCAGTACTTC,CASSLSPSGSSYEQYF